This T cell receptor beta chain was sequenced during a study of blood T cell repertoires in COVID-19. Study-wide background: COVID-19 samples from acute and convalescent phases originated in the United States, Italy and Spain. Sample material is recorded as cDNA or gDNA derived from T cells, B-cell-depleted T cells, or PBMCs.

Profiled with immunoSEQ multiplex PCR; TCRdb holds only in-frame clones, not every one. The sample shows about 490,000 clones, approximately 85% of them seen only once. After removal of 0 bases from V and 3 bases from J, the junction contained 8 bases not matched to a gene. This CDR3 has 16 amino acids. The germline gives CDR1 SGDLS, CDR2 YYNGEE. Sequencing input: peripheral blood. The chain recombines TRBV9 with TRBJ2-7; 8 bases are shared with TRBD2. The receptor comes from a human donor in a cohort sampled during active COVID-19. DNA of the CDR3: TGTGCCAGCAGCGTAGCGGAGGCGGGAGGTATCTACGAGCAGTACTTC. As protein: CASSVAEAGGIYEQYF.